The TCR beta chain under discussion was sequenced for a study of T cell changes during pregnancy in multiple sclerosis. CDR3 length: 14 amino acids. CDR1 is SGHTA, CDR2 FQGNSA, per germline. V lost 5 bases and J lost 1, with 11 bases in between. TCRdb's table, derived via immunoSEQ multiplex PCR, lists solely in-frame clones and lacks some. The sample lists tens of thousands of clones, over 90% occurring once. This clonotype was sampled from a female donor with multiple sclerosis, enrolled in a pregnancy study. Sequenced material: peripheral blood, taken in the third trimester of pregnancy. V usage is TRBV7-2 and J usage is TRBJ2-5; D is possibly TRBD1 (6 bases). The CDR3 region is CASSIKDSQETQYF. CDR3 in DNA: TGTGCCAGCAGCATTAAGGACAGCCAAGAGACCCAGTACTTC. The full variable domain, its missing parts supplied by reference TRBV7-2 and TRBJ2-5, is GAGVSQSPSNKVTEKGKDVELRCDPISGHTALYWYRQSLGQGLEFLIYFQGNSAPDKSGLPSDRFSAERTGGSVSTLTIQRTQQEDSAVYLCASSIKDSQETQYFGPGTRLLVL.